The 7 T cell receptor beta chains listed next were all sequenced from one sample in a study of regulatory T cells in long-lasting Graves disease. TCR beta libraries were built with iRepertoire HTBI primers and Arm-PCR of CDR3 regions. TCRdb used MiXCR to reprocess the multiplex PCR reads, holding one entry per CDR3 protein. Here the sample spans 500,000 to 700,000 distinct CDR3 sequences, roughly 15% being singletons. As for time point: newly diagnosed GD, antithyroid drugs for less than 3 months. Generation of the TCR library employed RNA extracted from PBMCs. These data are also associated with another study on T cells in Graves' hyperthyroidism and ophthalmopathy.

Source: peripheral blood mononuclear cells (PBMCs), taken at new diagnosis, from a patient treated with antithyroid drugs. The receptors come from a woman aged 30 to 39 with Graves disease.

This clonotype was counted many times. DNA of the CDR3: TGCAGTGGGAGTGAAGCTTTCTTT. This codes for CSGSEAFF. The chain couples TRBV20-1 to TRBJ1-1; D is unresolved. Germline V gene lookup returns CDR1 DFQATT and CDR2 SNEGSKA (reference sequence). Between the trimmed V and J ends, which lost 7 bases and 7 bases, there was a span of 4 bases. This CDR3 is built from 8 residues.

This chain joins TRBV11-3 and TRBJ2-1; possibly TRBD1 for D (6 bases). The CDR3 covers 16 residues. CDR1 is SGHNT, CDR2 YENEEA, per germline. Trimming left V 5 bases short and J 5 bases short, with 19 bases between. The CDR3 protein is CASSPGEKGTNNEQFF. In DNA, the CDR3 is TGTGCCAGCAGCCCAGGGGAGAAGGGGACAAACAATGAGCAGTTCTTC. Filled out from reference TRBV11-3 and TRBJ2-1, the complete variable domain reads EAGVVQSPRYKIIEKKQPVAFWCNPISGHNTLYWYLQNLGQGPELLIRYENEEAVDDSQLPKDRFSAERLKGVDSTLKIQPAELGDSAVYLCASSPGEKGTNNEQFFGPGTRLTVL.

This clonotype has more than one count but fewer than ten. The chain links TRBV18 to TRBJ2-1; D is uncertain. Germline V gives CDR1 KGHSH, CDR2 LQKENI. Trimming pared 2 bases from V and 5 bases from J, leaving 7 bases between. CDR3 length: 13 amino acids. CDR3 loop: CASSPVRNNEQFF. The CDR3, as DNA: TGTGCCAGCTCACCAGTCAGGAACAATGAGCAGTTCTTC.

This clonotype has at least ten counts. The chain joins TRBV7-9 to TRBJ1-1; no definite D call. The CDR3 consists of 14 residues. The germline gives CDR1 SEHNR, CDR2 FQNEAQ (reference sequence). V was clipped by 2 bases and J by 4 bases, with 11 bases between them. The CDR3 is CASSLLESVTEAFF. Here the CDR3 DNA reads TGTGCCAGCAGCTTACTTGAATCGGTCACTGAAGCTTTCTTT. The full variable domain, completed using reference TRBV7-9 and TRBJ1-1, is DTGVSQNPRHKITKRGQNVTFRCDPISEHNRLYWYRQTLGQGPEFLTYFQNEAQLEKSRLLSDRFSAERPKGSFSTLEIQRTEQGDSAMYLCASSLLESVTEAFFGQGTRLTVV.

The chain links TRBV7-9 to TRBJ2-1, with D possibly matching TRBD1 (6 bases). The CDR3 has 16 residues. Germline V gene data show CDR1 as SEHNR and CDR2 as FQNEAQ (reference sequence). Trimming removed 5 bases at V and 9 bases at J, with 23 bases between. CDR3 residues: CASSHMPGHEFSEQFF. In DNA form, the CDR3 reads TGTGCCAGCAGCCATATGCCGGGACACGAGTTTAGTGAGCAGTTCTTC.

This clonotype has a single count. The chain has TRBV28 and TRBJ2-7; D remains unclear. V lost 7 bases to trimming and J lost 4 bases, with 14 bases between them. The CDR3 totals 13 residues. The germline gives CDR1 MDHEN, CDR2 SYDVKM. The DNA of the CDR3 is TGTGCCAGCATCGGGCCCTGGGATTACGAGCAGTACTTC. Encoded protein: CASIGPWDYEQYF.

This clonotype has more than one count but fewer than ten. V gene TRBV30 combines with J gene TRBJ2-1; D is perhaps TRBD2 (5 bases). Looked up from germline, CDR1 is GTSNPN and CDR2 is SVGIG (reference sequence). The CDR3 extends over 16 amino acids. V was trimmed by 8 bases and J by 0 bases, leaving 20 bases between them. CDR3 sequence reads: CAAGPLDASSYNEQFF. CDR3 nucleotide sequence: TGTGCCGCGGGCCCCCTTGATGCGAGCTCCTACAATGAGCAGTTCTTC.